The subject of this entry is one TCR beta chain. Its antigen is as yet unknown. The assay was immunoSEQ multiplex PCR, and TCRdb's table has in-frame clones only and misses some. The sample holds roughly 93,000 clones, about 84% seen once. This record comes from a study of OX40 agonist ivuxolimab in advanced cancers. Study results and limitations: Partial responders receiving 0.1-3.0 mg/kg showed among the lowest clonal expansion.

The study sampled blood at baseline, cycle 4 day 1, and cycle 7 day 1. Trimming took 4 bases from V and 5 from J, leaving 16 bases between them. The CDR3 has 14 residues. CDR1 is SGHRS, CDR2 YFSETQ, per germline. The sample consisted of CD4+ or CD8+ T cells sorted from blood, taken in a trial of the OX40 agonist ivuxolimab. The clonotype originates from an adult with an advanced solid tumor such as melanoma, head and neck, liver or kidney cancer. The V gene is TRBV5-1, the J gene TRBJ2-7; TRBD2 is a possible D gene (7 bases). CDR3 coding DNA: TGCGCCAGCAGCCCTATGGGGGGGCAGGACGAGCAGTACTTC. The encoded protein is CASSPMGGQDEQYF. Full variable domain (outside the CDR3, taken from reference TRBV5-1 and TRBJ2-7): KAGVTQTPRYLIKTRGQQVTLSCSPISGHRSVSWYQQTPGQGLQFLFEYFSETQRNKGNFPGRFSGRQFSNSRSEMNVSTLELGDSALYLCASSPMGGQDEQYFGPGTRLTVT.